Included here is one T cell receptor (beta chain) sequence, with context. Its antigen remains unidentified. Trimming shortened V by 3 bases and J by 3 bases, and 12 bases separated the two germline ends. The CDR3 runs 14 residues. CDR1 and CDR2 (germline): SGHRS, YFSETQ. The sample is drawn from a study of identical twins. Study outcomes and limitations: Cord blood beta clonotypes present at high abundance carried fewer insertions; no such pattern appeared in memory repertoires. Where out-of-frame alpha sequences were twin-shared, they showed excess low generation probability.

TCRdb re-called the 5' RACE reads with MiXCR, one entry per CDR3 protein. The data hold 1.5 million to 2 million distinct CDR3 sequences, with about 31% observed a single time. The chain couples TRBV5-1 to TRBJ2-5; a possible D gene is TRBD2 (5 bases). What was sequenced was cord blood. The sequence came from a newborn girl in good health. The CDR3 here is CASSSITRKETQYF. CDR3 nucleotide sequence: TGCGCCAGCAGCTCAATAACTAGGAAAGAGACCCAGTACTTC.